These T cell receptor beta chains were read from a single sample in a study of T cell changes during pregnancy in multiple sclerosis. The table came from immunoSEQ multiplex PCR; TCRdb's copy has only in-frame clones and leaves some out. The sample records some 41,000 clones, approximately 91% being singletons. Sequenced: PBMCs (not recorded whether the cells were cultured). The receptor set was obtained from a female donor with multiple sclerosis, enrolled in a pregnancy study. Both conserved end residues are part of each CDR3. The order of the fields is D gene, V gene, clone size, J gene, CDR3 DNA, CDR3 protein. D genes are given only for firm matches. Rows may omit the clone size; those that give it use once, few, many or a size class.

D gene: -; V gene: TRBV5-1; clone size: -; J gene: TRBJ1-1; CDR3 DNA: TGCGCCAGCAGCTTGGAGTCGAACACTGAAGCTTTCTTT; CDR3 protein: CASSLESNTEAFF
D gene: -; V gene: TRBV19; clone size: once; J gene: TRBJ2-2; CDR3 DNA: TGTGCCAGTAGTATGGGGACGGACACCGGGGAGCTGTTTTTT; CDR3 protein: CASSMGTDTGELFF
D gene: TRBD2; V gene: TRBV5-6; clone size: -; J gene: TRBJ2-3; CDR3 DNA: TGTGCCAGCAGCTTCACTAGCGGGGGACGCTTTACCACAGATACGCAGTATTTT; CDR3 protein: CASSFTSGGRFTTDTQYF
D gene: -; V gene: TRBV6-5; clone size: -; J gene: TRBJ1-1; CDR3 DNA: TGTGCCAGCAGCCCCTGGGGGAACACTGAAGCTTTCTTT; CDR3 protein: CASSPWGNTEAFF
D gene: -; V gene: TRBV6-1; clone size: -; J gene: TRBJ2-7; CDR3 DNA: TGTGCCAGCAGTGACCAACAGGGCTACGAGCAGTACTTC; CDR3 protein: CASSDQQGYEQYF
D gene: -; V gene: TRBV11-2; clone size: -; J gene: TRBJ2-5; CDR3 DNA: TGTGCCAGCAGCTTGGGCCATATCGAGACCCAGTACTTC; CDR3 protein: CASSLGHIETQYF
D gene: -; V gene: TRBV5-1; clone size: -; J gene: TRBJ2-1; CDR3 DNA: TGCGCCAGCAGCTTGGTGGGGGAGCAGTTCTTC; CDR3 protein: CASSLVGEQFF
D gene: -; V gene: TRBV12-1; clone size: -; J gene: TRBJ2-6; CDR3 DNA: TGTGCCAGCAGCTACGAGGGACGCTCTGGGGCCAACGTCCTGACTTTC; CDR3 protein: CASSYEGRSGANVLTF
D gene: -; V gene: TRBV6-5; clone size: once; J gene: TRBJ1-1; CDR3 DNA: TGTGCCAGCAGTTACTCGTATCGGAACACTGAAGCTTTCTTT; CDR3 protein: CASSYSYRNTEAFF
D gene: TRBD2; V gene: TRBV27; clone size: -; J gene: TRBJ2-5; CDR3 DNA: TGTGCCAGCAGTTTTAGGACTAGCCCAGAGACCCAGTACTTC; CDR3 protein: CASSFRTSPETQYF
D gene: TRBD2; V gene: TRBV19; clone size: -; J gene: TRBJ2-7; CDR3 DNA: TGTGCCAGTAGTAGGGGACTAGGCCATAACTACGAGCAGTACTTC; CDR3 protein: CASSRGLGHNYEQYF
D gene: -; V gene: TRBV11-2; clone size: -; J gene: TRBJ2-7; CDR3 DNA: TGTGCCAGCAGCTCCCGTCTGGGCGCAAGGGCTTACGAGCAGTACTTC; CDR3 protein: CASSSRLGARAYEQYF
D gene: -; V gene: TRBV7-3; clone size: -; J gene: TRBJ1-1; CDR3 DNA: TGTGCCAGCAGCTTAACAGGGGGGAACACTGAAGCTTTCTTT; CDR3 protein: CASSLTGGNTEAFF
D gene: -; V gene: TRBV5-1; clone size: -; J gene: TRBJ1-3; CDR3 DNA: TGCGCCAGCAGCCCTATAGTGGAGGGCAGCTCTGGAAACACCATATATTTT; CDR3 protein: CASSPIVEGSSGNTIYF
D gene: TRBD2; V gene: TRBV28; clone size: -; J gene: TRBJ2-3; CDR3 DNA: TGTGCCAGCAGTTCTAGCGGGAGGGCCGTAGATACGCAGTATTTT; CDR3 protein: CASSSSGRAVDTQYF
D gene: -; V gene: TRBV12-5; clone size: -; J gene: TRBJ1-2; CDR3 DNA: TGTGCTAGTGGTTTGGAAATACGGGGGGGCCGTGAGTATGGCTACACCTTC; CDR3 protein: CASGLEIRGGREYGYTF
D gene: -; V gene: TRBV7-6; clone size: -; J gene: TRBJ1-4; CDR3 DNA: TGTGCCAGCAGCTTAGCCAGGACAACATCCAGTGAAAAACTGTTTTTT; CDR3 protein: CASSLARTTSSEKLFF
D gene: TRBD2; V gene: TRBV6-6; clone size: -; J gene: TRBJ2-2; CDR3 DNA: TGTGCCAGCCGCGGGGGTGGGACGAACACCGGGGAGCTGTTTTTT; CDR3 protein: CASRGGGTNTGELFF
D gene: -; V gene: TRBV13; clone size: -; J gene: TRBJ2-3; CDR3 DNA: TGTGCCAGCAGCTTAAGGCTAGGCCGTATGGATACGCAGTATTTT; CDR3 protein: CASSLRLGRMDTQYF
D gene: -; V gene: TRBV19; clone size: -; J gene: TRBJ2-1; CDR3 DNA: TGTGCCAGTAGTCTCCCCGGGACTCCCCTCCATGAGCAGTTCTTC; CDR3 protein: CASSLPGTPLHEQFF